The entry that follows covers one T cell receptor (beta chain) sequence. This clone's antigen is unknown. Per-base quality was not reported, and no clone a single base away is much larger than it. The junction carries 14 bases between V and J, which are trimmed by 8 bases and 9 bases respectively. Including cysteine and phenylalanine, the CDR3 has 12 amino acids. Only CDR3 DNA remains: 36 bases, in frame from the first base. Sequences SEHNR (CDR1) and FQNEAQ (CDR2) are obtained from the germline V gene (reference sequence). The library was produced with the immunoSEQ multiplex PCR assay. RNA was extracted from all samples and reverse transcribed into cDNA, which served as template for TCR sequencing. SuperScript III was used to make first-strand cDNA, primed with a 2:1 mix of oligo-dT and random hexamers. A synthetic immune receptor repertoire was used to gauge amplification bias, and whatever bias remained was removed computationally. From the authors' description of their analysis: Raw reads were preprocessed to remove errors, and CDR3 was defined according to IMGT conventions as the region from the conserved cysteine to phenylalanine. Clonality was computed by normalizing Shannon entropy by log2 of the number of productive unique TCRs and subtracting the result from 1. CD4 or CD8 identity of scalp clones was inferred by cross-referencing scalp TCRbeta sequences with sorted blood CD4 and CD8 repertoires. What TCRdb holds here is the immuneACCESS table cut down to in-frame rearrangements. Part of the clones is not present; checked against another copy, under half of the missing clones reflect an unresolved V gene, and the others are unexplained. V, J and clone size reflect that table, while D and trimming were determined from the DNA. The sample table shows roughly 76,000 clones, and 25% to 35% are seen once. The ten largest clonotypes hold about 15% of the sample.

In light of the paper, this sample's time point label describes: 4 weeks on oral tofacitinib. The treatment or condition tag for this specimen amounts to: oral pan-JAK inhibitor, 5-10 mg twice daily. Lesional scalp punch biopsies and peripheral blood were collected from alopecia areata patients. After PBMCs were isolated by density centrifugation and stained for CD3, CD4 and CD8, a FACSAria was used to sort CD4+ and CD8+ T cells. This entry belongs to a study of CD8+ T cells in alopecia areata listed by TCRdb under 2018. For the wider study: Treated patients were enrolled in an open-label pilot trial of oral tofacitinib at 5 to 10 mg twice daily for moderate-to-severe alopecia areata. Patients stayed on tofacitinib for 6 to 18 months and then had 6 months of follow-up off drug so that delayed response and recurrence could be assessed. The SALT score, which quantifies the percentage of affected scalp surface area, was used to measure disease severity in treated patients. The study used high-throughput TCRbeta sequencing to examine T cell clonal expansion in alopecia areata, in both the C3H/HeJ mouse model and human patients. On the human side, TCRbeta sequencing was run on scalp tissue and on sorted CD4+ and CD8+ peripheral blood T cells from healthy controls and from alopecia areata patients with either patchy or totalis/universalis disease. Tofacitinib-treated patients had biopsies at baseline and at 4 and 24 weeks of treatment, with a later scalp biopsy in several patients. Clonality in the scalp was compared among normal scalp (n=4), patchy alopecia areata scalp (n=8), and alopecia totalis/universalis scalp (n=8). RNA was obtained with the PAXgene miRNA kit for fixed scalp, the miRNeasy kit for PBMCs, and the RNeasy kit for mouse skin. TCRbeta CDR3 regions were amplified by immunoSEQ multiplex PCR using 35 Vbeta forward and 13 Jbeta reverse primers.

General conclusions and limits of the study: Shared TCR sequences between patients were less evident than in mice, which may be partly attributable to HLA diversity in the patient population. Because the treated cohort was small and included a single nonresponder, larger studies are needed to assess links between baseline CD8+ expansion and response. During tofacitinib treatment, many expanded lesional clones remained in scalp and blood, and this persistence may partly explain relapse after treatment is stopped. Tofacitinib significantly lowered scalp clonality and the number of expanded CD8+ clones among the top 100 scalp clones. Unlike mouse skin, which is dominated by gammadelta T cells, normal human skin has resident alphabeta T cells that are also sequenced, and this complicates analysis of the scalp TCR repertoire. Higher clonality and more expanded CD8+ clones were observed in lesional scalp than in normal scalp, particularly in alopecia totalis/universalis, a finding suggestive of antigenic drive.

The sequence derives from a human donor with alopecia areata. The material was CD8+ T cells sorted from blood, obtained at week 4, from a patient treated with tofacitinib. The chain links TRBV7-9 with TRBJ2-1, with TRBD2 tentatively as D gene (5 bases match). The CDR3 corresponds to CASGHAGSEQFF. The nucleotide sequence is TGTGCCAGCGGTCATGCGGGTAGTGAGCAGTTCTTC.